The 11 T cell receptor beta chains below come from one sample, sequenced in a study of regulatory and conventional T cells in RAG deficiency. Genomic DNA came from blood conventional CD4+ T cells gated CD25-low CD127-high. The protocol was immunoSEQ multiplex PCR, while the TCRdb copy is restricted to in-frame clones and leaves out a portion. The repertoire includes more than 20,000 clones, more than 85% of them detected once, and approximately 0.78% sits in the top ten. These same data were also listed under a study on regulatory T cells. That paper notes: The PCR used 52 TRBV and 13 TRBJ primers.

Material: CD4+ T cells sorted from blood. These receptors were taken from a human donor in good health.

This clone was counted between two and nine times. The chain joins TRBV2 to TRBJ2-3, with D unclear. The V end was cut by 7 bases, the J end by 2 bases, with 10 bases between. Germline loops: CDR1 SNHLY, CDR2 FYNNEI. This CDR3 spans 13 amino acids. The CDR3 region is CASTPENTDTQYF. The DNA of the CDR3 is TGTGCCAGCACCCCAGAGAACACAGATACGCAGTATTTT.

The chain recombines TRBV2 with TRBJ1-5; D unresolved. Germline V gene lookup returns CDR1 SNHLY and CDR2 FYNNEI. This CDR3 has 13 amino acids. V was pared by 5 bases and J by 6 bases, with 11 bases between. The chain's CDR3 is CASSSRSGQPQHF. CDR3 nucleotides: TGTGCCAGCAGTTCTAGATCCGGTCAGCCCCAGCATTTT.

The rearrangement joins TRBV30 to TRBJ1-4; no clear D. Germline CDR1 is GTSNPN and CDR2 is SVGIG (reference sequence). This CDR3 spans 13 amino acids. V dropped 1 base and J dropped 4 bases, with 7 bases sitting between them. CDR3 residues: CAWSAEFNEKLFF. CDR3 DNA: TGTGCCTGGAGTGCGGAATTTAATGAAAAACTGTTTTTT.

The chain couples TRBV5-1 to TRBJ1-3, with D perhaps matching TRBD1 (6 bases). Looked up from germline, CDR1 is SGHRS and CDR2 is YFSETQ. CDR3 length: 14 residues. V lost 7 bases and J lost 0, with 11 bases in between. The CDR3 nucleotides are TGCGCCAGCTCGCAGGGGACCTCTGGAAACACCATATATTTT. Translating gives CASSQGTSGNTIYF.

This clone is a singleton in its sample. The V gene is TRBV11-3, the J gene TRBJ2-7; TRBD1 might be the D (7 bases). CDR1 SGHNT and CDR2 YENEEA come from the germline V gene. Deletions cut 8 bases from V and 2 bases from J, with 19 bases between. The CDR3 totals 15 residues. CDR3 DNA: TGTGCCAGCCGTTCTGCGGGACAGATGACCTACGAGCAGTACTTC. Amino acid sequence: CASRSAGQMTYEQYF.

The CDR3 coding sequence is TGCGCCAGCAGCTTGGCCGGGGGAGACCAAGAGACCCAGTACTTC. Translating gives CASSLAGGDQETQYF. The chain recombines TRBV5-1 with TRBJ2-5; possibly TRBD2 for D (6 bases). V was pared by 0 bases and J by 0 bases, with 9 bases between. The CDR3 contains 15 residues. Germline V gene sequence: CDR1 SGHRS, CDR2 YFSETQ.

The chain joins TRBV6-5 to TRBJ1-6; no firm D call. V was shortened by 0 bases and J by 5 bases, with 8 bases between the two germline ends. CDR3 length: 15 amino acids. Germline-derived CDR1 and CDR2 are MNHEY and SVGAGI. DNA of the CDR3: TGTGCCAGCAGTTACTCGATTCAGAATAATTCACCCCTCCACTTT. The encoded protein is CASSYSIQNNSPLHF.

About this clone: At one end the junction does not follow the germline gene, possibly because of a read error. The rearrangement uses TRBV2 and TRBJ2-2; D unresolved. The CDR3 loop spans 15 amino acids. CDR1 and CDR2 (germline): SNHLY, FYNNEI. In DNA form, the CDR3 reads TGTGCCAGCAGAGAAGACCGGGCCACTACCGGGGAGCTGTTTTTT. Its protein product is CASREDRATTGELFF.

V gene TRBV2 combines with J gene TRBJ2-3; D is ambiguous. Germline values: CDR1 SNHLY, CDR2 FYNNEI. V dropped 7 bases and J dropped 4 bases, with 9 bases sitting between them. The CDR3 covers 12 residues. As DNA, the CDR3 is TGTGCCAGCAAGCTTCAAGCAGATACGCAGTATTTT. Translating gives CASKLQADTQYF.

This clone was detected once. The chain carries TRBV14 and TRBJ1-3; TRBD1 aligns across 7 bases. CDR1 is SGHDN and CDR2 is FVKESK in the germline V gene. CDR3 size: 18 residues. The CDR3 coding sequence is TGTGCTGCAGGAATATCGTGGGACAGAACTCTCTCTGGAAACACCATATATTTT. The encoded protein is CAAGISWDRTLSGNTIYF.

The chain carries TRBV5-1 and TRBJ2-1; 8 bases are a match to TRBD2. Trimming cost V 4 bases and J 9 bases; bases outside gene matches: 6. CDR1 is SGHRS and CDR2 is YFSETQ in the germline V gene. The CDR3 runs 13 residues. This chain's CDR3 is CASSPGLVIEQFF. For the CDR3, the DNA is TGCGCCAGCAGCCCGGGACTAGTGATTGAGCAGTTCTTC.